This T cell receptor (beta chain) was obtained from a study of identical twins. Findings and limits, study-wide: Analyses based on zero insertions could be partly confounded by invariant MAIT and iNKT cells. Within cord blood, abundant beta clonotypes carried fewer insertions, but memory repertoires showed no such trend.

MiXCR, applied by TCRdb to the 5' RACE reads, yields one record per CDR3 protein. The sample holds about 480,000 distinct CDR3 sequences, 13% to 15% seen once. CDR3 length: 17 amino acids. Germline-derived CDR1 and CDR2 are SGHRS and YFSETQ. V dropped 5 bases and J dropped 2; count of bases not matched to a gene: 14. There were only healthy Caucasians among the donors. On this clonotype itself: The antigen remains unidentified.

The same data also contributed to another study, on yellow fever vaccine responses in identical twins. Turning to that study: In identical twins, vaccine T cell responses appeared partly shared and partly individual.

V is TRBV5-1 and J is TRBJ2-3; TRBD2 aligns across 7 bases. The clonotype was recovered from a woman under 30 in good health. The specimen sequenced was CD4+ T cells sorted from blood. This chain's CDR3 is CASSRSASGVYTDTQYF. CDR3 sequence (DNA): TGCGCCAGCAGTCGGTCTGCAAGCGGGGTCTACACAGATACGCAGTATTTT.